This passage covers 13 T cell receptor beta chains from one sample sequenced in a study of blood T cell repertoires in COVID-19. Data came from immunoSEQ multiplex PCR; TCRdb stores just in-frame clones and leaves some out. Found here are around 240,000 clones, over 80% of them singletons; the top ten hold approximately 1.2%. The specimen sequenced was PBMCs or T cells enriched from blood (not recorded which). The receptors here all came from a human donor in a cohort exposed to, infected with or recovered from COVID-19 (not recorded which). The donor label of this sample is uncertain.

The rearrangement joins TRBV7-3 to TRBJ2-2, with D hard to call. Trimming removed 4 bases from V and 5 bases from J, with 5 bases in between. Germline V lookup: CDR1 SGHTA, CDR2 FQGTGA. CDR3 size: 12 residues. The CDR3 region is CASSSSTGELFF. The CDR3 nucleotides read TGTGCCAGCAGCTCTAGTACCGGGGAGCTGTTTTTT.

Note on this clone: The missing conserved phenylalanine or tryptophan at the end of this CDR3 makes a read error likely. The DNA is left out, because the CDR3 cannot be placed on it with certainty; the CDR3 is given as TCRdb lists it. The chain has TRBV12-5 and TRBJ2-7; the table assigns TRBD2, which was not confirmed against the DNA. Including both end residues, the CDR3 is 10 amino acids long. The germline V gene has CDR1 LGHNT and CDR2 FRNRAP. CDR3 sequence: CASGRPGSQE.

The chain is built from TRBV4-2 and TRBJ1-3; D might be TRBD1 (5 bases). Germline values: CDR1 LGHNA, CDR2 YNFKEQ. Trimming left V 0 bases short and J 0 bases short, with 9 bases between. The CDR3 has 16 amino acids. CDR3 sequence: CASSQDPGISGNTIYF. The CDR3 DNA sequence: TGTGCCAGCAGCCAAGATCCAGGGATCTCTGGAAACACCATATATTTT.

J is TRBJ1-1 and V is TRBV30; TRBD1 matches 8 bases. After removal of 0 bases from V and 1 base from J, the junction contained 10 bases not matched to a gene. CDR3 length: 17 amino acids. Germline V gene sequence: CDR1 GTSNPN, CDR2 SVGIG (reference sequence). The CDR3 nucleotides are TGTGCCTGGAGTGTACTTGCTGGGACAGGTCCGAACACTGAAGCTTTCTTT. Translated: CAWSVLAGTGPNTEAFF.

The rearrangement joins TRBV19 to TRBJ1-5; 11 bases fit TRBD1. Germline values: CDR1 LNHDA, CDR2 SQIVND (reference sequence). CDR3 size: 13 residues. The V gene end was trimmed by 10 bases and the J gene end by 7 bases; junction bases not matched to a gene: 6. Here the CDR3 DNA reads TGTGCCACCTGGACAGGGGGCGGACAGCCCCAGCATTTT. Encoded protein: CATWTGGGQPQHF.

This chain connects TRBV6-5 to TRBJ2-1, with D possibly being TRBD1 (6 bases). V was cut by 2 bases and J by 5 bases, with 10 bases left in between. Germline CDR1 is MNHEY and CDR2 is SVGAGI. This CDR3 comprises 14 residues. The CDR3 loop is CASSYAAGDNEQFF. The DNA of the CDR3 is TGTGCCAGCAGTTACGCTGCAGGGGACAATGAGCAGTTCTTC.

V gene TRBV29-1 combines with J gene TRBJ1-2; D perhaps matches TRBD1 (6 bases). The germline gives CDR1 SQVTM, CDR2 ANQGSEA. V dropped 6 bases and J dropped 3 bases, with 14 bases sitting between them. The CDR3 consists of 13 residues. CDR3 protein: CSVGQVKDYGYTF. In nucleotides, the CDR3 is TGCAGCGTGGGACAAGTTAAAGACTATGGCTACACCTTC.

This chain joins TRBV6-1 and TRBJ2-4, with 7 bases aligning to TRBD1. The CDR3 covers 17 residues. Germline-derived CDR1 and CDR2 are MNHNS and SASEGT. V gave up 2 bases and J gave up 0 bases; unmatched junction bases: 7. As DNA, the CDR3 is TGTGCCAGCAGTGAACCTCCAGGGGGTCTAGCCAAAAACATTCAGTACTTC. It translates to CASSEPPGGLAKNIQYF.

This chain uses TRBV29-1 with TRBJ2-7; 7 nucleotides align to TRBD1. Per the germline V gene, CDR1 is SQVTM and CDR2 is ANQGSEA. The CDR3 is 13 residues long. Trimming cost V 6 bases and J 5 bases; bases outside gene matches: 10. CDR3 amino acids: CSVAPTGAHEQYF. The CDR3 DNA is TGCAGCGTGGCCCCTACAGGGGCCCACGAGCAGTACTTC.

The CDR3 spells CASRRADYYEQYF. DNA for the CDR3: TGTGCCAGCAGGCGGGCAGATTATTACGAGCAGTACTTC. The chain combines TRBV5-6 with TRBJ2-7; D perhaps matches TRBD2 (5 bases). Germline V gene data show CDR1 as SGHDT and CDR2 as YYEEEE. V lost 5 bases, J lost 4 bases, and 13 bases lay in between. This CDR3 is built from 13 residues. Drawing the rest from reference TRBV5-6 and TRBJ2-7, the complete variable domain is DAGVTQSPTHLIKTRGQQVTLRCSPKSGHDTVSWYQQALGQGPQFIFQYYEEEERQRGNFPDRFSGHQFPNYSSELNVNALLLGDSALYLCASRRADYYEQYFGPGTRLTVT.

The rearrangement links TRBV5-8 to TRBJ1-4; 10 nucleotides align to TRBD1. The CDR3 sequence is 17 residues long. With V trimmed by 4 bases and J by 0 bases, 6 bases remained unmatched. Germline V gene data show CDR1 as SGHTS and CDR2 as YDEGEE. The CDR3: CASSPGTGEATNEKLFF. The CDR3 DNA reads TGTGCCAGCAGCCCCGGGACAGGGGAGGCAACTAATGAAAAACTGTTTTTT. The whole variable domain, remainder taken from reference TRBV5-8 and TRBJ1-4, is EAGVTQSPTHLIKTRGQQATLRCSPISGHTSVYWYQQALGLGLQFLLWYDEGEERNRGNFPPRFSGRQFPNYSSELNVNALELEDSALYLCASSPGTGEATNEKLFFGSGTQLSVL.

The V call is TRBV6-5, the J call TRBJ2-7, with unresolved D. The CDR3 runs 13 residues. The V and J ends lost 1 base and 2 bases respectively, with 6 bases between them. In germline, CDR1 is MNHEY, CDR2 SVGAGI. CDR3 DNA sequence: TGTGCCAGCAGTTACTACAGCACCTACGAGCAGTACTTC. Amino acid sequence: CASSYYSTYEQYF.

CDR3: CASRQGVTGANVLTF. Written as DNA, the CDR3 is TGTGCCAGCCGACAGGGGGTTACTGGGGCCAACGTCCTGACTTTC. The chain employs TRBV2 and TRBJ2-6, with TRBD1 matching over 9 bases. Germline values: CDR1 SNHLY, CDR2 FYNNEI. Germline trimming cut 8 bases from V and 2 bases from J; bases unmatched to any gene: 4. The CDR3 extends over 15 amino acids.